This T cell receptor (beta chain) is from a study of cytomegalovirus exposure and HLA in healthy donors. Profiling relied on immunoSEQ multiplex PCR, and the TCRdb table lists in-frame clones only, not all of them. Of 130,000 to 150,000 clones listed, around 88% are singletons. Trimming removed 0 bases from V and 0 bases from J, with 12 bases in between. CDR1 SGDLS and CDR2 YYNGEE come from the germline V gene. The CDR3 is made up of 16 amino acids. This receptor was identified in a woman aged 18-29 years in good health and CMV-seropositive. The rearrangement joins TRBV9 to TRBJ2-5; a weak D match, TRBD2 (5 bases). Material: PBMCs. The CDR3 DNA sequence: TGTGCCAGCAGCGTAGCTCAAGCGGTCGACCAAGAGACCCAGTACTTC. This sequence encodes CASSVAQAVDQETQYF.